This T cell receptor beta chain was recorded in a study of T cells after yellow fever vaccination. General study results and limits: Just a small share of clonotypes turned up in the CD4 compartment as well as the CD8 compartment. The booster saw the reappearance of most primary-vaccination clones (96% CD4, around 90% CD8).

This clonotype turned up a few times. Antigen unknown. A universal primer site and UMIs were added as TCR cDNA was made by 5'RACE template switching. TCRdb re-called the 5' RACE reads with MiXCR, one entry per CDR3 protein. The sample includes just under 600,000 distinct CDR3 sequences, around an eighth of them seen just once. The sample in question was PBMCs, obtained on the day of the yellow fever booster vaccination. The origin of this receptor is a man aged 30-40 years who received the YFV17D yellow fever vaccine.

Here the CDR3 reads CASSLRTTANTGELFF. CDR3 sequence (DNA): TGCGCCAGCAGCTTGCGGACCACCGCGAACACCGGGGAGCTGTTTTTT. This chain links TRBV5-1 with TRBJ2-2; no clear D. Germline loops: CDR1 SGHRS, CDR2 YFSETQ. The CDR3 has 16 amino acids. V lost 1 base and J lost 0, with 10 bases in between. Complete variable domain (other parts from reference TRBV5-1 and TRBJ2-2): KAGVTQTPRYLIKTRGQQVTLSCSPISGHRSVSWYQQTPGQGLQFLFEYFSETQRNKGNFPGRFSGRQFSNSRSEMNVSTLELGDSALYLCASSLRTTANTGELFFGEGSRLTVL.